Below, 4 T cell receptor beta chains from the same sample are listed, as sequenced in a study of blood T cell repertoires in COVID-19 (dated by TCRdb to between 2020 and 2021). The method behind the library was the immunoSEQ multiplex PCR assay. Here the immuneACCESS table is served through TCRdb, limited to in-frame sequences with V and J called. Missing clones are a known gap in these copies; in checked studies unresolved V genes cover under half, and the rest lacks a known reason. The sample table records more than 150,000 clones; 86% of these occur just once. The ten biggest clones cover around 21% of the sample. Sequenced sample: peripheral blood. Source of these receptors: a man between 65 and 85 years old with active or convalescent COVID-19.

V and J are TRBV11-3 and TRBJ1-1; tentative D call: TRBD1 (6 bases). Per germline, CDR1 SGHNT and CDR2 YENEEA. The CDR3 runs to 14 residues. The V end lost 4 bases, the J end lost 3 bases, and 12 bases lay between the germline ends. The CDR3 DNA reads as TGTGCCAGCAGCTCGAGGGACATGGACACTGAAGCTTTCTTT. It codes for CASSSRDMDTEAFF.

The V gene is TRBV11-2, the J gene TRBJ1-3, with 9 positions matching TRBD1. The CDR3 is made up of 15 amino acids. V lost 8 bases, J lost 7 bases, and 12 bases stayed unmatched. CDR1 is SGHAT, CDR2 FQNNGV, per germline. Here the CDR3 reads CASARTGDILNTIYF. CDR3 DNA: TGTGCCAGCGCACGGACAGGGGATATCTTGAACACCATATATTTT.

J is TRBJ2-2 and V is TRBV19, with 8 bases identical to TRBD1. The germline gives CDR1 LNHDA, CDR2 SQIVND (reference sequence). Trimming cost V 2 bases and J 4 bases; bases outside gene matches: 9. CDR3 length: 17 amino acids. CDR3 region: CASSINGQGSSTGELFF. CDR3 sequence (DNA): TGTGCCAGTAGTATAAACGGACAGGGCTCTAGCACCGGGGAGCTGTTTTTT.

The CDR3 loop is CASSSGGSGNTIYF. The CDR3 DNA reads TGCGCCAGCAGCTCGGGGGGCTCAGGAAACACCATATATTTT. The chain couples TRBV5-1 to TRBJ1-3; D is perhaps TRBD1 (6 bases). This CDR3 region has 14 residues. V dropped 3 bases and J dropped 4 bases, with 11 bases sitting between them. Germline CDR1 reads SGHRS; CDR2 reads YFSETQ.